The rows below give T cell receptor beta chains drawn from one sample of a study of T cells in Graves' hyperthyroidism and ophthalmopathy. Each CDR3 protein is one row after TCRdb ran MiXCR on the multiplex PCR reads. The table has 250,000 to 300,000 distinct CDR3 sequences, 13% to 15% seen once. The sample consisted of blood. All receptors come from a woman in her forties with Graves' hyperthyroidism that later progressed to Graves' ophthalmopathy. Both conserved end residues are part of each CDR3. Each record gives: J gene, V gene, clone size, D gene, CDR3 protein, CDR3 DNA. The D gene is left open where the match is weak. Not all rows give a size; the values are once, few, many and, for expanded clones, a class.

j_call: TRBJ2-1; v_call: TRBV28; clone_size: many; d_call: -; cdr3_aa: CASSRRLQVNNEQFF; cdr3_nt: TGTGCCAGCAGTCGTCGTCTACAGGTTAACAATGAGCAGTTCTTC
j_call: TRBJ1-1; v_call: TRBV19; clone_size: many; d_call: TRBD1; cdr3_aa: CATKARGREDTEAFF; cdr3_nt: TGTGCCACCAAAGCAAGGGGGCGCGAGGACACTGAAGCTTTCTTT
j_call: TRBJ1-1; v_call: TRBV15; clone_size: -; d_call: TRBD1; cdr3_aa: CAIRGLPLNTEAFF; cdr3_nt: TGTGCCATCAGGGGGCTCCCTTTGAACACTGAAGCTTTCTTT
j_call: TRBJ2-5; v_call: TRBV20-1; clone_size: many; d_call: TRBD2; cdr3_aa: CSAYRLAGGPDQETQYF; cdr3_nt: TGCAGTGCTTATAGACTAGCGGGAGGGCCAGACCAAGAGACCCAGTACTTC
j_call: TRBJ2-7; v_call: TRBV20-1; clone_size: many; d_call: -; cdr3_aa: CSALPLLTYEQYF; cdr3_nt: TGCAGTGCCCTCCCACTACTGACCTACGAGCAGTACTTC
j_call: TRBJ1-4; v_call: TRBV6-1; clone_size: many; d_call: TRBD1; cdr3_aa: CASSGSDRGNEKLFF; cdr3_nt: TGTGCCAGCAGTGGCTCCGACAGGGGAAATGAAAAACTGTTTTTT
j_call: TRBJ1-5; v_call: TRBV19; clone_size: many; d_call: -; cdr3_aa: CASSIVGQPQHF; cdr3_nt: TGTGCCAGTAGTATAGTAGGTCAGCCCCAGCATTTT
j_call: TRBJ2-4; v_call: TRBV13; clone_size: -; d_call: -; cdr3_aa: CASSLRPHDQCF; cdr3_nt: TGTGCCAGCAGCTTACGCCCCCATGATCAGTGCTTC
j_call: TRBJ2-2; v_call: TRBV6-1; clone_size: many; d_call: -; cdr3_aa: CASSEGAGGPTGELFF; cdr3_nt: TGTGCCAGCAGTGAAGGAGCTGGAGGGCCCACCGGGGAGCTGTTTTTT
j_call: TRBJ2-1; v_call: TRBV6-1; clone_size: many; d_call: TRBD1; cdr3_aa: CASSGPIRGPNEQFF; cdr3_nt: TGTGCCAGCAGCGGGCCTATCAGGGGGCCCAATGAGCAGTTCTTC
j_call: TRBJ2-3; v_call: TRBV11-2; clone_size: many; d_call: -; cdr3_aa: CASSQNRYGTDTQYF; cdr3_nt: TGTGCCAGCAGCCAGAACCGGTATGGCACAGATACGCAGTATTTT
j_call: TRBJ1-5; v_call: TRBV20-1; clone_size: -; d_call: TRBD1; cdr3_aa: CSARVGTGSNQPQHF; cdr3_nt: TGCAGTGCTAGAGTAGGGACAGGGAGCAATCAGCCCCAGCATTTT
j_call: TRBJ2-5; v_call: TRBV30; clone_size: many; d_call: TRBD1; cdr3_aa: CAWSRDSRPETQYF; cdr3_nt: TGTGCCTGGAGCCGGGACAGCCGTCCGGAGACCCAGTACTTC
j_call: TRBJ1-3; v_call: TRBV5-1; clone_size: few; d_call: -; cdr3_aa: CASSGGNSGNTIYF; cdr3_nt: TGCGCCAGCAGCGGAGGGAACTCTGGAAACACCATATATTTT
j_call: TRBJ2-1; v_call: TRBV5-6; clone_size: -; d_call: -; cdr3_aa: CASSFAEAFVSNEQFF; cdr3_nt: TGTGCCAGCAGCTTTGCGGAGGCCTTCGTATCCAATGAGCAGTTCTTC
j_call: TRBJ1-1; v_call: TRBV19; clone_size: -; d_call: -; cdr3_aa: CASSIDLGTPNTEAFF; cdr3_nt: TGTGCCAGTAGTATAGATCTTGGGACACCGAACACTGAAGCTTTCTTT
j_call: TRBJ2-3; v_call: TRBV12-3/TRBV12-4; clone_size: many; d_call: -; cdr3_aa: CASSFQGTQITDTQYF; cdr3_nt: TGTGCCAGCAGTTTTCAAGGGACGCAGATCACAGATACGCAGTATTTT
j_call: TRBJ2-7; v_call: TRBV5-1; clone_size: -; d_call: TRBD2; cdr3_aa: CASSIGTSGVYEQYF; cdr3_nt: TGCGCCAGCAGCATCGGGACTAGCGGAGTCTACGAGCAGTACTTC
j_call: TRBJ2-3; v_call: TRBV29-1; clone_size: -; d_call: TRBD1; cdr3_aa: CSVETGLQDTQYF; cdr3_nt: TGCAGCGTCGAGACAGGGCTGCAAGATACGCAGTATTTT
j_call: TRBJ2-1; v_call: TRBV6-5; clone_size: many; d_call: -; cdr3_aa: CASSTSRSSYNEQFF; cdr3_nt: TGTGCCAGCAGTACCTCGCGTAGCTCCTACAATGAGCAGTTCTTC
j_call: TRBJ2-1; v_call: TRBV19; clone_size: many; d_call: -; cdr3_aa: CASSIRGGVGYNEQFF; cdr3_nt: TGTGCCAGTAGTATCCGGGGTGGGGTCGGGTACAATGAGCAGTTCTTC
j_call: TRBJ2-5; v_call: TRBV2; clone_size: many; d_call: TRBD2; cdr3_aa: CASSERSGRSQETQYF; cdr3_nt: TGTGCCAGCAGTGAACGTAGCGGGAGATCCCAAGAGACCCAGTACTTC
j_call: TRBJ1-6; v_call: TRBV3-1; clone_size: many; d_call: -; cdr3_aa: CASSQRGIAYNSPLHF; cdr3_nt: TGTGCCAGCAGCCAAAGGGGTATTGCCTATAATTCACCCCTCCACTTT
j_call: TRBJ1-5; v_call: TRBV28; clone_size: many; d_call: -; cdr3_aa: CASSSPSSPQHF; cdr3_nt: TGTGCCAGCAGTTCCCCTTCGTCGCCCCAGCATTTT
j_call: TRBJ2-7; v_call: TRBV28; clone_size: many; d_call: TRBD2; cdr3_aa: CASSLGLAGEQYF; cdr3_nt: TGTGCCAGCAGTTTAGGGCTAGCGGGCGAGCAGTACTTC
j_call: TRBJ2-5; v_call: TRBV4-1; clone_size: few; d_call: -; cdr3_aa: CASSQAIRGRQETQYF; cdr3_nt: TGCGCCAGCAGCCAAGCGATAAGGGGTCGGCAAGAGACCCAGTACTTC
j_call: TRBJ2-2; v_call: TRBV12-3/TRBV12-4; clone_size: many; d_call: TRBD1; cdr3_aa: CASSTTGYGELFF; cdr3_nt: TGTGCCAGCAGTACGACAGGGTACGGGGAGCTGTTTTTT
j_call: TRBJ2-3; v_call: TRBV28; clone_size: few; d_call: -; cdr3_aa: CASTTGATDTQYF; cdr3_nt: TGTGCCAGCACAACCGGGGCCACAGATACGCAGTATTTT
j_call: TRBJ2-1; v_call: TRBV7-9; clone_size: -; d_call: -; cdr3_aa: CASTTGRKEQFF; cdr3_nt: TGTGCCAGCACCACCGGGCGTAAGGAGCAGTTCTTC
j_call: TRBJ2-1; v_call: TRBV6-1; clone_size: few; d_call: -; cdr3_aa: CACPGARSYNEQFF; cdr3_nt: TGTGCCTGTCCGGGGGCTAGGTCCTACAATGAGCAGTTCTTC
j_call: TRBJ2-1; v_call: TRBV3-1; clone_size: few; d_call: -; cdr3_aa: CASSPQIMNNEQFF; cdr3_nt: TGTGCCAGCAGCCCCCAGATTATGAACAATGAGCAGTTCTTC
j_call: TRBJ2-3; v_call: TRBV7-2; clone_size: many; d_call: -; cdr3_aa: CASSLRALRPADTQYF; cdr3_nt: TGTGCCAGCAGCTTAAGAGCCCTCCGTCCGGCAGATACGCAGTATTTT
j_call: TRBJ1-4; v_call: TRBV5-1; clone_size: -; d_call: -; cdr3_aa: CASSLVQGTNEKLFF; cdr3_nt: TGCGCCAGCAGCTTGGTACAGGGCACTAATGAAAAACTGTTTTTT
j_call: TRBJ2-5; v_call: TRBV9; clone_size: -; d_call: -; cdr3_aa: CASSGGTVQETQYF; cdr3_nt: TGTGCCAGCAGCGGCGGGACGGTACAAGAGACCCAGTACTTC
j_call: TRBJ2-3; v_call: TRBV10-3; clone_size: many; d_call: TRBD2; cdr3_aa: CAITIAGGTDTQYF; cdr3_nt: TGTGCCATCACCATAGCGGGAGGCACAGATACGCAGTATTTT
j_call: TRBJ2-7; v_call: TRBV13; clone_size: -; d_call: -; cdr3_aa: CASSLGLGRDDREQYF; cdr3_nt: TGTGCCAGCAGCTTAGGTTTGGGTAGAGACGATAGGGAGCAGTACTTC
j_call: TRBJ1-3; v_call: TRBV11-2; clone_size: many; d_call: -; cdr3_aa: CASSLKITRHNPGNTIYF; cdr3_nt: TGTGCCAGCAGCTTAAAGATTACGCGGCATAATCCTGGAAACACCATATATTTT
j_call: TRBJ2-1; v_call: TRBV20-1; clone_size: many; d_call: TRBD2; cdr3_aa: CSARRLEVGGRAYNEQFF; cdr3_nt: TGCAGTGCTAGGCGGTTGGAGGTAGGCGGGAGGGCCTACAATGAGCAGTTCTTC
j_call: TRBJ2-1; v_call: TRBV12-3/TRBV12-4; clone_size: many; d_call: -; cdr3_aa: CASRRSPSYNEQFF; cdr3_nt: TGTGCCAGCAGAAGGAGTCCTTCCTACAATGAGCAGTTCTTC
j_call: TRBJ2-7; v_call: TRBV7-9; clone_size: -; d_call: TRBD1; cdr3_aa: CASSLDRAEEQYF; cdr3_nt: TGTGCCAGCAGCTTGGACAGGGCGGAGGAGCAGTACTTC
j_call: TRBJ2-1; v_call: TRBV5-1; clone_size: -; d_call: TRBD2; cdr3_aa: CASSTSYLAESPFF; cdr3_nt: TGCGCCAGCAGCACCTCCTATCTAGCGGAAAGCCCGTTCTTC
j_call: TRBJ1-5; v_call: TRBV27; clone_size: -; d_call: TRBD1; cdr3_aa: CARGQNSNQPQHF; cdr3_nt: TGTGCCAGGGGACAGAATAGCAATCAGCCCCAGCATTTT
j_call: TRBJ2-7; v_call: TRBV28; clone_size: many; d_call: -; cdr3_aa: CASRQGSYEQYF; cdr3_nt: TGTGCCAGCAGACAGGGCTCCTACGAGCAGTACTTC
j_call: TRBJ2-4; v_call: TRBV6-1; clone_size: once; d_call: -; cdr3_aa: CASNIGRTKNIQYF; cdr3_nt: TGTGCCAGCAATATTGGTCGAACCAAAAACATTCAGTACTTC
j_call: TRBJ2-1; v_call: TRBV14; clone_size: many; d_call: TRBD2; cdr3_aa: CASSQVAGEYNEQFF; cdr3_nt: TGTGCCAGCAGCCAAGTAGCGGGAGAATACAATGAGCAGTTCTTC
j_call: TRBJ2-3; v_call: TRBV20-1; clone_size: many; d_call: TRBD2; cdr3_aa: CSALFLLAGVAADTQYF; cdr3_nt: TGCAGTGCTCTATTCCTTCTAGCGGGAGTAGCGGCAGATACGCAGTATTTT
j_call: TRBJ2-7; v_call: TRBV10-2; clone_size: many; d_call: -; cdr3_aa: CASSDTGGLAIGSYEQYF; cdr3_nt: TGCGCCAGCAGTGATACCGGAGGATTGGCTATCGGCTCCTACGAGCAGTACTTC
j_call: TRBJ2-1; v_call: TRBV6-4; clone_size: many; d_call: TRBD2; cdr3_aa: CASKRLAGVDEQFF; cdr3_nt: TGTGCCAGCAAACGACTAGCGGGAGTCGATGAGCAGTTCTTC
j_call: TRBJ1-3; v_call: TRBV3-1; clone_size: many; d_call: -; cdr3_aa: CASSRRGPSGNTIYF; cdr3_nt: TGTGCCAGCAGTCGCCGGGGGCCCTCTGGAAACACCATATATTTT
j_call: TRBJ2-7; v_call: TRBV3-1; clone_size: many; d_call: -; cdr3_aa: CASSHKWIGRTYEQYF; cdr3_nt: TGTGCCAGCAGCCATAAGTGGATCGGGAGAACTTACGAGCAGTACTTC
j_call: TRBJ1-4; v_call: TRBV4-2; clone_size: many; d_call: -; cdr3_aa: CASSGETNEKLFF; cdr3_nt: TGTGCCAGCAGCGGGGAGACTAATGAAAAACTGTTTTTT
j_call: TRBJ1-2; v_call: TRBV20-1; clone_size: -; d_call: TRBD1; cdr3_aa: CSASPGQGADYGYTF; cdr3_nt: TGCAGTGCTAGCCCGGGACAGGGGGCGGACTATGGCTACACCTTC
j_call: TRBJ2-2; v_call: TRBV2; clone_size: many; d_call: -; cdr3_aa: CATRGGTNTGELFF; cdr3_nt: TGTGCCACCAGAGGGGGAACCAACACCGGGGAGCTGTTTTTT
j_call: TRBJ2-5; v_call: TRBV11-2; clone_size: -; d_call: TRBD2; cdr3_aa: CASSLEGTSGRETQYF; cdr3_nt: TGTGCCAGCAGCTTAGAGGGGACTAGCGGGAGAGAGACCCAGTACTTC
j_call: TRBJ2-7; v_call: TRBV5-1; clone_size: many; d_call: -; cdr3_aa: CASSLAPPTRRAANYEQYF; cdr3_nt: TGCGCCAGCAGCTTGGCACCCCCGACCAGAAGGGCGGCCAACTACGAGCAGTACTTC
j_call: TRBJ2-1; v_call: TRBV14; clone_size: many; d_call: -; cdr3_aa: CASSFWNEQFF; cdr3_nt: TGTGCCAGCTCTTTCTGGAATGAGCAGTTCTTC
j_call: TRBJ2-1; v_call: TRBV7-9; clone_size: many; d_call: -; cdr3_aa: CASSFRRGEFGNEQFF; cdr3_nt: TGTGCCAGCAGCTTTCGAAGAGGGGAGTTTGGGAATGAGCAGTTCTTC
j_call: TRBJ2-1; v_call: TRBV28; clone_size: many; d_call: -; cdr3_aa: CASSSRAGALYNEQFF; cdr3_nt: TGTGCCAGCAGTTCCCGGGCAGGGGCATTATACAATGAGCAGTTCTTC